This T cell receptor (beta chain) was recovered during a study of T cell repertoires in cytomegalovirus infection. Turning to the study itself: Both recently identified HLA-C-restricted and well-studied HLA-B-restricted CMV epitopes were used in the study. Indicated by public TCR beta signatures were CMV infection and matching HLA type.

V was shortened by 2 bases and J by 1 base, with 11 bases between the two germline ends. Germline V gene sequence: CDR1 MNHEY, CDR2 SVGAGI. CDR3 length: 15 residues. This clonotype was detected only a few times. Its cognate antigen is unknown. Using its own MiXCR run on the reads, TCRdb lists one record per CDR3 protein. The sample holds a few hundred thousand distinct CDR3 sequences, about 35% seen once. The receptor was derived from a human donor in good health (CMV status not recorded). Some clones in this sample may be carry-over from other donors' samples. The gene calls are TRBV6-5 and TRBJ1-1, with D perhaps matching TRBD1 (6 bases). The sequences come from cultured PBMCs, collected from culture after CMV antigen stimulation. CDR3 DNA: TGTGCCAGCAGTTACGCAGGGGTCGGGAACACTGAAGCTTTCTTT. Protein sequence: CASSYAGVGNTEAFF.